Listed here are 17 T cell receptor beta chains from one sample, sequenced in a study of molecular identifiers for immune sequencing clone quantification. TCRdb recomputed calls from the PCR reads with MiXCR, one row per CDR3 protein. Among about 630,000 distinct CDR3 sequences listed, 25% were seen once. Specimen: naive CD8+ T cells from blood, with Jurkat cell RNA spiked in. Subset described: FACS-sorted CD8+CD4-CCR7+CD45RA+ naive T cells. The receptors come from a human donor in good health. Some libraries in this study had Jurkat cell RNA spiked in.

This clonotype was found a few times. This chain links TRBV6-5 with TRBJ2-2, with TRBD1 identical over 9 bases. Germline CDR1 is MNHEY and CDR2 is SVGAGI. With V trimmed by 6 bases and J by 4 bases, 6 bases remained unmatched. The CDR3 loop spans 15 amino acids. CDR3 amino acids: CASRITTGGTGELFF. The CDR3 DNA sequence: TGTGCCAGCAGAATTACGACAGGGGGCACCGGGGAGCTGTTTTTT.

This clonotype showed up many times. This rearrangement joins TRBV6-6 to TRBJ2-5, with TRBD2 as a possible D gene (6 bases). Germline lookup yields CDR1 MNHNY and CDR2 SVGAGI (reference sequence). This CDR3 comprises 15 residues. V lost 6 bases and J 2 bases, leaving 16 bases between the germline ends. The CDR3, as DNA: TGTGCCAGCAGGGCGGGGTACCCTGATCAAGAGACCCAGTACTTC. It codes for CASRAGYPDQETQYF.

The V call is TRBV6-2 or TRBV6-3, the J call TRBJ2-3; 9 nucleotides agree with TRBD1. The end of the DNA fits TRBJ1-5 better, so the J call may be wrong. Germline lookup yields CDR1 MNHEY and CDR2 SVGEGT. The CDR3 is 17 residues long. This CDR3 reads CASSYSRGQGVTDTQHF. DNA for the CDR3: TGTGCCAGCAGTTACTCGAGGGGACAGGGTGTGACAGATACGCAGCATTTT.

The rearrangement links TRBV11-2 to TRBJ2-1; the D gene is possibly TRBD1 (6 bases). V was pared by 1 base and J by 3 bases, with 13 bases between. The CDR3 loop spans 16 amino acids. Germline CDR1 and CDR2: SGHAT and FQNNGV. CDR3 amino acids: CASSLGQGINYNEQFF. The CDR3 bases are TGTGCCAGCAGCTTAGGTCAGGGGATAAACTACAATGAGCAGTTCTTC.

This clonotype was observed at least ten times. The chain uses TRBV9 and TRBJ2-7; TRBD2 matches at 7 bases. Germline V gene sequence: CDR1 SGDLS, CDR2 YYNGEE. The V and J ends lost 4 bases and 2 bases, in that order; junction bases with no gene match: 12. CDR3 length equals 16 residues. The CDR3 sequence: CASSPTIGGGAYEQYF. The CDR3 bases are TGTGCCAGCAGCCCAACCATTGGGGGGGGAGCCTACGAGCAGTACTTC.

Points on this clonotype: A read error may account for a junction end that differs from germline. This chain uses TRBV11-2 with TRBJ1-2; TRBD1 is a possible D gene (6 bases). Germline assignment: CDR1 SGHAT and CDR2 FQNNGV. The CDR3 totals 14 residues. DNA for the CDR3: TGTGCTAGCAGTTACAGGGATAGGAACTATGGCTACACCTTC. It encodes CASSYRDRNYGYTF.

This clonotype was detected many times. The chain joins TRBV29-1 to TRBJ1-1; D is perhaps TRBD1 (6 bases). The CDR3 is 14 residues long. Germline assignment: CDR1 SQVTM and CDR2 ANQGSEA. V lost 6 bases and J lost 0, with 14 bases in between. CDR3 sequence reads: CSVTIQGMNTEAFF. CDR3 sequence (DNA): TGCAGCGTGACGATTCAGGGGATGAACACTGAAGCTTTCTTT.

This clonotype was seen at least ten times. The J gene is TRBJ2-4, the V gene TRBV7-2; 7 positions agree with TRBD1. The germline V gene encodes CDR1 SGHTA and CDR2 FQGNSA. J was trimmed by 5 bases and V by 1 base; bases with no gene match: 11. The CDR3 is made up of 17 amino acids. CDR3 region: CASSLEGTVFFENIQYF. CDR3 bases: TGTGCCAGCAGCTTAGAAGGGACAGTCTTTTTCGAAAACATTCAGTACTTC.

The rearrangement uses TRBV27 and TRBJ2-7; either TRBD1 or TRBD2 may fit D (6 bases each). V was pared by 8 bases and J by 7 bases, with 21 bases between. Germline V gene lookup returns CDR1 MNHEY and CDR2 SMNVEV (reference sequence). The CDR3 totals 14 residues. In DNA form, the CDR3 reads TGTGCCAGCTCCCCCCATGGGGGGCTAAAGGAGCAGTACTTC. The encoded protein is CASSPHGGLKEQYF.

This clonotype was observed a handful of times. As DNA, the CDR3 is TGTGCCAGCAGTTTTACAGTAGCGGGAGTCCCCGGGGAGCTGTTTTTT. Translated, it gives CASSFTVAGVPGELFF. The chain combines TRBV27 with TRBJ2-2; 9 bases are a match to TRBD2. CDR3 length: 16 amino acids. The ends lost 3 bases at V and 6 bases at J; junction bases unmatched: 8. The V gene's germline CDR1 is MNHEY and CDR2 SMNVEV (reference sequence).

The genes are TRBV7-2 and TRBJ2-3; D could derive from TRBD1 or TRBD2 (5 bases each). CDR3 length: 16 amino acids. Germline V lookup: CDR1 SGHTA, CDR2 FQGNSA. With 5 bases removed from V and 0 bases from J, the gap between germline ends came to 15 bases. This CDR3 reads CASSGLGPGSTDTQYF. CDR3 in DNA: TGTGCCAGCAGCGGCTTGGGGCCGGGAAGCACAGATACGCAGTATTTT. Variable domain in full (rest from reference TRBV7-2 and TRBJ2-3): GAGVSQSPSNKVTEKGKDVELRCDPISGHTALYWYRQSLGQGLEFLIYFQGNSAPDKSGLPSDRFSAERTGGSVSTLTIQRTQQEDSAVYLCASSGLGPGSTDTQYFGPGTRLTVL.

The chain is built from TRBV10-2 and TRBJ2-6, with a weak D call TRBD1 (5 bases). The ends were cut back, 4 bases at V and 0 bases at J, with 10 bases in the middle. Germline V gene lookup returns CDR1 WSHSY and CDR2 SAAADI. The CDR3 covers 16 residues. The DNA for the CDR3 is TGCGCCAGCAGTGGTCGACAGAACTCTGGGGCCAACGTCCTGACTTTC. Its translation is CASSGRQNSGANVLTF.

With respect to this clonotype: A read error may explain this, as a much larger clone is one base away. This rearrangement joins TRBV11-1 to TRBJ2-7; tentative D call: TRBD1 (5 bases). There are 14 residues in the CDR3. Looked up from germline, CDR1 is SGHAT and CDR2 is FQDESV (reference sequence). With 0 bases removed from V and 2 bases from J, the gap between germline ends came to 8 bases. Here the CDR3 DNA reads TGTGCCAGCAGCTTAGCGTCCAGGGCCTACGAGCAGTACTTC. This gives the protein CASSLASRAYEQYF. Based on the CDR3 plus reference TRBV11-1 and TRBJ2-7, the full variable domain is EAEVAQSPRYKITEKSQAVAFWCDPISGHATLYWYRQILGQGPELLVQFQDESVVDDSQLPKDRFSAERLKGVDSTLKIQPAELGDSAMYLCASSLASRAYEQYFGPGTRLTVT.

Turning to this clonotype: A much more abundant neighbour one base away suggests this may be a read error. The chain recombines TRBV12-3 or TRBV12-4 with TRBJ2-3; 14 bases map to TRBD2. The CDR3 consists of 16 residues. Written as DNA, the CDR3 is TGTGCCAGCAGCGAAACCGGGACTAGCGGGAGTGGTACGCGGTATTTT. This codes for CASSETGTSGSGTRYF.

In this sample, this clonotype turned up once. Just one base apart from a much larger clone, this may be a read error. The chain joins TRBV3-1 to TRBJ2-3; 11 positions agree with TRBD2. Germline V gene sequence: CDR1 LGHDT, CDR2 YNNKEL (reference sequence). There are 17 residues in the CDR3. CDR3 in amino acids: CASGQVLAGGYADTQYF. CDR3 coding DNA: TGTGCCAGCGGCCAAGTGCTAGCGGGAGGCTACGCAGATACGCAGTATTTT.

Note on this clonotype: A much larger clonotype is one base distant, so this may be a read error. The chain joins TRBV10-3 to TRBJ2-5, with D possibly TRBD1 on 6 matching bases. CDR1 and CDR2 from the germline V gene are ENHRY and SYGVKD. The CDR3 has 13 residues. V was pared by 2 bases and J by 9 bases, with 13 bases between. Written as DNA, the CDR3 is TGTGCCATCAGTGAGACAGGGTCCGAGCCCCAGTACTTC. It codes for CAISETGSEPQYF.

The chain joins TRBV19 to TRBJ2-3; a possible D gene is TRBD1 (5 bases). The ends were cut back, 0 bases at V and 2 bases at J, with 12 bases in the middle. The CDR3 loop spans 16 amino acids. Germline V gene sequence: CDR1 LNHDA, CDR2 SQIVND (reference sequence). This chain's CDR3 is CASSIDDSSITDTQYF. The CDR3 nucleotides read TGTGCCAGTAGTATAGATGACAGCAGTATCACAGATACGCAGTATTTT.